This T cell receptor beta chain was obtained from a study of OX40 agonist ivuxolimab in advanced cancers. As for the study more broadly: Ivuxolimab was an agonistic, fully human IgG2 monoclonal antibody directed against OX40 (CD134), a costimulatory receptor. Intravenous ivuxolimab was administered to patients every 2 weeks at six dose levels: 0.01, 0.1, 0.3, 1.5, 3 and 10 mg/kg. Of the 50 or so patients in dose escalation, 19 had hepatocellular carcinoma, some 15 had melanoma, 9 had renal cell carcinoma and 9 had head and neck cancer. The dose-escalation cohort was roughly 87% male with a mean age of approximately 60 years, ranging from about 23 to 85. Prior anti-PD-1, anti-PD-L1 or anti-CTLA-4 therapy was permitted, and checkpoint inhibitors had been received by 30% to 40% of dose-escalation patients. Partial responses occurred in three dose-escalation patients, of whom one had hepatocellular carcinoma and two had cutaneous melanoma. The point of sequencing TCRbeta in the periphery was to test whether ivuxolimab changed TCR sequence diversity and drove clonal T-cell expansion. The paper describes the monotherapy dose-escalation part (N = 52 patients) of the phase I trial of ivuxolimab.

To sequence the TCRbeta CDR3 region, genomic DNA was isolated from the sorted cells. TCRbeta CDR3 regions were sequenced using the immunoSEQ Assay. The clones in this table, taken by TCRdb from immuneACCESS, are in-frame only. Not every clone is retained; where verified, under half of the shortfall comes from an unresolved V gene, and the cause of the rest is unknown. The sample table holds about 100,000 clones, of which just over 90% were seen once. Of the sample, around 0.31% falls within the top ten clones. This clone was recorded once. What this receptor recognizes is not known. It has no much larger one-base neighbor in the sample; base qualities were not kept. The research as a whole found: On average, CD8+ T cells showed more expanded clones than CD4+ T cells after ivuxolimab. Which antigens the clonally expanded peripheral T cells were specific for was not determined. Low levels of normalized T-cell clonal expansion were also seen in some patients who did not respond. In partial responders in the 0.1-3.0 mg/kg groups, normalized peripheral clonal expansion was found to be among the lowest, especially among CD8+ T cells. At doses of 0.1 to 3.0 mg/kg, clonal expansion of both CD4+ and CD8+ T cells in blood was seen between baseline and week 6.

CDR1 and CDR2, per the germline V gene, are SGHRS and YFSETQ. From V the trimming removes 2 bases and from J it removes 5 bases, while the gene matches leave 10 bases of the junction unaccounted for. Inclusive of the bounding cysteine and phenylalanine, the CDR3 is 15 residues long. Just CDR3 DNA is preserved here, 45 bases in frame from base 1. Patients with a history of autoimmune disease or receiving systemic immunosuppression were excluded from the trial. Peripheral blood for TCR sequencing was collected from all dose cohorts at baseline, on cycle 4 day 1, and on cycle 7 day 1. Samples came from an open-label, multicenter, first-in-human phase I dose-escalation trial of ivuxolimab. Adults with locally advanced or metastatic melanoma, renal cell, hepatocellular, or head and neck squamous cell carcinoma were enrolled in the trial. Before TCR sequencing, CD4+ T cells and CD8+ T cells were sorted from peripheral blood as separate populations.

The sequence joins TRBV5-1 to TRBJ2-7; the central 7 bases match TRBD1. Sequencing used CD4+ or CD8+ T cells sorted from blood, obtained in a trial of the OX40 agonist ivuxolimab. This clonotype originated in an adult with an advanced solid tumor such as melanoma, head and neck, liver or kidney cancer. The base sequence is TGCGCCAGCAGCTTAGGGGGCGCCTCGGCCAACGAGCAGTACTTC. It translates to CASSLGGASANEQYF.